One sample yielded the 27 T cell receptor beta chains listed below, sequenced in a study of blood T cell repertoires in COVID-19. The table came from immunoSEQ multiplex PCR; TCRdb's copy has only in-frame clones and leaves some out. The repertoire holds around 200,000 clones, with roughly 80% as singletons. Specimen: peripheral blood. These receptors were taken from a human donor in a cohort sampled during active COVID-19.

The chain links TRBV7-8 to TRBJ2-5; 7 positions agree with TRBD1. V was pared by 8 bases and J by 0 bases, with 12 bases of the junction left unmatched. Germline CDR1 SGHVS, CDR2 FQNEAQ. The CDR3 spans 16 residues. This chain's CDR3 is CASQNRDRLYQETQYF. The CDR3 DNA is TGTGCCAGCCAGAACCGGGACAGACTTTACCAAGAGACCCAGTACTTC. The full variable domain, with the rest looked up from reference TRBV7-8 and TRBJ2-5, is GAGVSQSPRYKVAKRGQDVALRCDPISGHVSLFWYQQALGQGPEFLTYFQNEAQLDKSGLPSDRFFAERPEGSVSTLKIQRTQQEDSAVYLCASQNRDRLYQETQYFGPGTRLLVL.

V usage is TRBV15 and J usage is TRBJ2-7; 7 nucleotides line up with TRBD1. CDR1 and CDR2 (germline): LNHNV, YYDKDF (reference sequence). The CDR3 extends over 15 amino acids. Trimming removed 0 bases from V and 3 bases from J; junction bases left unmatched: 5. CDR3: CATSREGQALYEQYF. The CDR3 DNA reads as TGTGCCACCAGCAGAGAAGGACAGGCGCTCTACGAGCAGTACTTC.

V is TRBV19 and J is TRBJ2-1; 16 bases align to TRBD2. CDR3 length: 15 residues. Germline V gene lookup returns CDR1 LNHDA and CDR2 SQIVND (reference sequence). The junction had 3 bases not matched to a gene; V was cut back by 3 bases and J by 10 bases. CDR3 residues: CASSIPGLAGGEQFF. DNA for the CDR3: TGTGCCAGTAGTATCCCGGGACTAGCGGGGGGGGAGCAGTTCTTC.

The chain employs TRBV28 and TRBJ1-2; D is ambiguous. V was pared by 8 bases and J by 5 bases, with 12 bases between. The length of the CDR3 is 12 residues. The germline V gene has CDR1 MDHEN and CDR2 SYDVKM. The CDR3 loop is CASEGTGYGYTF. The CDR3, as DNA: TGTGCCAGCGAGGGAACGGGGTATGGCTACACCTTC.

This sequence joins TRBV18 and TRBJ2-7; tentatively, D is TRBD1 (6 bases). This CDR3 is built from 13 residues. V lost 3 bases and J 6 bases, leaving 12 bases between the germline ends. Germline loops: CDR1 KGHSH, CDR2 LQKENI. The CDR3 sequence is CASSPSQGTEQYF. The CDR3 DNA sequence: TGTGCCAGCTCACCCTCACAGGGTACCGAGCAGTACTTC.

The rearrangement joins TRBV7-8 to TRBJ2-2; 16 positions match TRBD2. The CDR3 contains 19 residues. Germline V CDR1 and CDR2: SGHVS, FQNEAQ. Unmatched junction bases numbered 13, after V lost 5 bases and J lost 7 bases. The DNA for the CDR3 is TGTGCCAGCAGCCCTTCCCCGGGACTAGCGGGGGGGCCCTTCGGGGAGCTGTTTTTT. Translating gives CASSPSPGLAGGPFGELFF. Supplemented by reference TRBV7-8 and TRBJ2-2, the full variable domain reads GAGVSQSPRYKVAKRGQDVALRCDPISGHVSLFWYQQALGQGPEFLTYFQNEAQLDKSGLPSDRFFAERPEGSVSTLKIQRTQQEDSAVYLCASSPSPGLAGGPFGELFFGEGSRLTVL.

This sequence joins TRBV9 and TRBJ2-7; tentatively, D is TRBD2 (7 bases). CDR1 is SGDLS and CDR2 is YYNGEE in the germline V gene. CDR3 length equals 15 residues. Deletions cut 2 bases from V and 2 bases from J, with 14 bases between. CDR3 in amino acids: CASSVGGAEAYEQYF. CDR3 coding DNA: TGTGCCAGCAGCGTGGGGGGGGCGGAAGCCTACGAGCAGTACTTC.

This sequence joins TRBV5-1 and TRBJ1-6; 8 bases line up with TRBD1. Germline V gives CDR1 SGHRS, CDR2 YFSETQ. CDR3 length: 14 amino acids. With V trimmed by 6 bases and J by 5 bases, 4 bases remained unmatched. CDR3 in amino acids: CASTQGADNSPLHF. Here the CDR3 DNA reads TGCGCCAGCACTCAGGGGGCCGATAATTCACCCCTCCACTTT.

The chain couples TRBV11-2 to TRBJ2-7, with 11 bases identical to TRBD1. Unmatched junction bases numbered 11, after V lost 6 bases and J lost 4 bases. Germline CDR1 reads SGHAT; CDR2 reads FQNNGV. The CDR3 has 16 residues. As DNA, the CDR3 is TGTGCCAGCAGACCTTGGGACAGGGGGGATCCTTACGAGCAGTACTTC. The encoded protein is CASRPWDRGDPYEQYF.

The V call is TRBV2, the J call TRBJ1-1, with D unresolved. Trimming stripped 5 bases from V and 11 bases from J, with 15 bases between. The CDR3 consists of 12 residues. Germline lookup yields CDR1 SNHLY and CDR2 FYNNEI. The CDR3 loop is CASSLRIGSAFF. The DNA of the CDR3 is TGTGCCAGCAGTTTACGGATAGGGAGCGCTTTCTTT.

For the CDR3, the DNA is TGTGCCAGCAGCCAAGCTCTAGGGGACACCTACAATGAGCAGTTCTTC. It translates to CASSQALGDTYNEQFF. This rearrangement joins TRBV3-1 (or the pseudogene TRBV3-2) to TRBJ2-1, with D perhaps matching TRBD1 (6 bases). V gave up 1 base and J gave up 2 bases, with 12 bases separating them. From germline, CDR1 is LGHDT and CDR2 YNNKEL (reference sequence). The CDR3 contains 16 residues.

The V gene is TRBV11-2, the J gene TRBJ1-2; TRBD1 is a possible D gene (6 bases). Per the germline V gene, CDR1 is SGHAT and CDR2 is FQNNGV. V lost 3 bases to trimming and J lost 6 bases, with 8 bases between them. This CDR3 region has 12 residues. The CDR3 loop reads CASSFRTDGYTF. CDR3 DNA: TGTGCCAGCAGCTTTCGGACAGATGGCTACACCTTC.

The chain couples TRBV5-1 to TRBJ2-7; 12 bases match TRBD1. This CDR3 has 14 amino acids. V was pared by 4 bases and J by 9 bases, with 8 bases of the junction left unmatched. The germline gives CDR1 SGHRS, CDR2 YFSETQ. The CDR3 loop reads CASSLTGTGGGQYF. The DNA for the CDR3 is TGCGCCAGCAGCCTTACCGGGACAGGGGGCGGGCAGTACTTC.

The chain uses TRBV11-3 and TRBJ2-1; a weak D match, TRBD2 (5 bases). The CDR3 runs to 15 residues. Trimming removed 2 bases at V and 9 bases at J, with 17 bases between. CDR1 is SGHNT and CDR2 is YENEEA in the germline V gene. The CDR3 sequence: CASSLRATQEGEQFF. CDR3 in DNA: TGTGCCAGCAGCTTAAGGGCTACGCAAGAGGGTGAGCAGTTCTTC.

CDR3 coding DNA: TGTGCCAGCAGTTACGGGGGTGGCAGGGGTAGTGAAAAACTGTTTTTT. It yields the protein CASSYGGGRGSEKLFF. The chain links TRBV6-5 to TRBJ1-4; possible D gene TRBD1, 6 bases. Germline values: CDR1 MNHEY, CDR2 SVGAGI. Trimming removed 2 bases at V and 7 bases at J, with 17 bases between. This CDR3 has 16 residues.

The gene calls are TRBV13 and TRBJ1-5; D gene uncertain. CDR3 size: 12 residues. The V end lost 4 bases, the J end lost 4 bases, and 5 bases lay between the germline ends. The germline CDR1 and CDR2 sequences are PRHDT and FYEKMQ (reference sequence). CDR3 bases: TGTGCCAGCAGCTCCCAAAATCAGCCCCAGCATTTT. Translating it yields CASSSQNQPQHF.

The chain couples TRBV13 to TRBJ2-3; tentatively, D is TRBD2 (6 bases). Trimming shortened V by 0 bases and J by 3 bases, and 10 bases separated the two germline ends. The CDR3 loop spans 15 amino acids. The germline V gene has CDR1 PRHDT and CDR2 FYEKMQ (reference sequence). CDR3 loop: CASSLGGAGTDTQYF. CDR3 DNA: TGTGCCAGCAGCTTAGGAGGCGCGGGGACAGATACGCAGTATTTT.

CDR3 loop: CASSQDRYYGYTF. DNA of the CDR3: TGTGCCAGCAGCCAAGACAGATACTATGGCTACACCTTC. This chain uses TRBV4-2 with TRBJ1-2; the D is unclear. Per germline, CDR1 LGHNA and CDR2 YNFKEQ. The CDR3 has 13 residues. The V end was cut by 0 bases, the J end by 3 bases, with 5 bases between.

This chain connects TRBV11-3 to TRBJ2-1; 9 positions match TRBD2. V lost 3 bases, J lost 4 bases, and 4 bases stayed unmatched. CDR1 and CDR2 (germline): SGHNT, YENEEA. The CDR3 consists of 15 residues. CDR3 nucleotides: TGTGCCAGCAGCTTTCGGCTAGCGGGGTACAATGAGCAGTTCTTC. Its translation: CASSFRLAGYNEQFF. Using reference TRBV11-3 and TRBJ2-1 for the parts outside the CDR3, the full variable domain is EAGVVQSPRYKIIEKKQPVAFWCNPISGHNTLYWYLQNLGQGPELLIRYENEEAVDDSQLPKDRFSAERLKGVDSTLKIQPAELGDSAVYLCASSFRLAGYNEQFFGPGTRLTVL.

V and J are TRBV27 and TRBJ2-5; no reliable D call. Per germline, CDR1 MNHEY and CDR2 SMNVEV (reference sequence). CDR3 length: 13 amino acids. V gave up 3 bases and J gave up 5 bases, with 10 bases separating them. The CDR3 spells CASSFVPRETQYF. CDR3 coding DNA: TGTGCCAGCAGTTTCGTCCCCAGGGAGACCCAGTACTTC.

The chain joins TRBV5-6 to TRBJ1-3; D perhaps matches TRBD1 (5 bases). V was pared by 2 bases and J by 3 bases, with 12 bases between. Per germline, CDR1 SGHDT and CDR2 YYEEEE. CDR3 length: 15 amino acids. The CDR3 DNA is TGTGCCAGCAGCTTCGGGACGGGGGTTGGAAACACCATATATTTT. Protein sequence: CASSFGTGVGNTIYF.

This clone was detected once. The sample contains more than one DNA sequence encoding this CDR3. The V and J genes are TRBV19 and TRBJ1-1; 8 bases are a match to TRBD1. Germline-derived CDR1 and CDR2 are LNHDA and SQIVND (reference sequence). CDR3 length: 13 amino acids. V was clipped by 4 bases and J by 4 bases; unmatched bases: 2. The CDR3 region is CASSTTGGTEAFF. In nucleotides, the CDR3 is TGTGCCAGTAGTACCACAGGGGGCACTGAAGCTTTCTTT.

The genes are TRBV9 and TRBJ2-3; no clear D. This CDR3 has 12 residues. Germline CDR1 and CDR2: SGDLS and YYNGEE. The V and J ends lost 3 bases and 7 bases respectively, with 9 bases between them. The DNA for the CDR3 is TGTGCCAGCAGCGCCTCTATCAATACGCAGTATTTT. The encoded protein is CASSASINTQYF.

This chain joins TRBV20-1 and TRBJ1-5; TRBD1 agrees at 10 bases. V lost 3 bases and J lost 0; bases outside the gene matches: 11. The germline V gene encodes CDR1 DFQATT and CDR2 SNEGSKA (reference sequence). The length of the CDR3 is 18 residues. The CDR3 sequence: CSASRGTGAAHSNQPQHF. The CDR3 nucleotides read TGCAGTGCTAGTCGTGGGACAGGGGCAGCCCATAGCAATCAGCCCCAGCATTTT.

The chain joins TRBV11-2 to TRBJ1-1; 7 bases map to TRBD1. V lost 3 bases and J lost 7; bases outside the gene matches: 8. Germline V CDR1 and CDR2: SGHAT, FQNNGV. This CDR3 has 14 amino acids. The CDR3 DNA reads as TGTGCCAGCAGCTTTCTGACAGGGCGAGGTGAAGCTTTCTTT. This sequence encodes CASSFLTGRGEAFF.

This clone was recorded a few times. In nucleotides, the CDR3 is TGTGCCAGCAGTGATTTTGAGATGGCTTTCTTT. It codes for CASSDFEMAFF. J is TRBJ1-1 and V is TRBV25-1; D not resolved. Between the trimmed V and J ends, which lost 3 bases and 11 bases, there was a span of 10 bases. This CDR3 contains 11 residues. Germline V gene lookup returns CDR1 MGHDK and CDR2 SYGVNS.

Concerning this clone itself: In the same sample, other DNA sequences code for this CDR3. The V gene is TRBV6-1, the J gene TRBJ1-4, with 9 bases lining up with TRBD1. The V gene end was trimmed by 3 bases and the J gene end by 7 bases; junction bases not matched to a gene: 3. The CDR3 runs 14 residues. CDR1 MNHNS and CDR2 SASEGT come from the germline V gene. CDR3 loop: CASSEGQGGEKLFF. The CDR3 coding sequence is TGTGCCAGCAGTGAGGGACAGGGCGGTGAAAAACTGTTTTTT.